Below are 18 T cell receptor beta chains sequenced from a single sample in a study of blood T cell repertoires in COVID-19. Sequencing used immunoSEQ multiplex PCR; TCRdb keeps in-frame clones, though not all of them. The sample contains hundreds of thousands of clones, about four fifths of which appear only once. Sequencing input: peripheral blood. The receptors originated from a woman aged 40 to 50 with active or convalescent COVID-19.

CDR3 sequence reads: CSAKPGGTDTQYF. For the CDR3, the DNA is TGCAGCGCAAAACCGGGGGGCACAGATACGCAGTATTTT. The genes are TRBV29-1 and TRBJ2-3; TRBD2 is a possible D gene (6 bases). V lost 7 bases, J lost 1 base, and 12 bases lay in between. Germline loops: CDR1 SQVTM, CDR2 ANQGSEA. The CDR3 runs 13 residues.

DNA of the CDR3: TGTGCCAGCAGCGTAGCTGTAGGGACAGGGAAGGCCAAAAACATTCAGTACTTC. It codes for CASSVAVGTGKAKNIQYF. V usage is TRBV9 and J usage is TRBJ2-4; 9 bases are shared with TRBD1. The CDR3 is 18 residues long. Trimming cost V 0 bases and J 1 base; bases outside gene matches: 8. Per germline, CDR1 SGDLS and CDR2 YYNGEE. The entire variable domain, with the rest obtained from reference TRBV9 and TRBJ2-4, is as follows: DSGVTQTPKHLITATGQRVTLRCSPRSGDLSVYWYQQSLDQGLQFLIQYYNGEERAKGNILERFSAQQFPDLHSELNLSSLELGDSALYFCASSVAVGTGKAKNIQYFGAGTRLSVL.

This sequence joins TRBV19 and TRBJ2-5, with 11 nucleotides matching TRBD2. There are 14 residues in the CDR3. Germline assignment: CDR1 LNHDA and CDR2 SQIVND (reference sequence). Trimming removed 4 bases from V and 5 bases from J; junction bases left unmatched: 3. The CDR3 DNA is TGTGCCAGTAGTACTCTAGCGGGAGGTGAGACCCAGTACTTC. This encodes CASSTLAGGETQYF.

V usage is TRBV24-1 and J usage is TRBJ2-1, with TRBD1 identical over 12 bases. This CDR3 region has 18 residues. After removal of 4 bases from V and 5 bases from J, the junction contained 11 bases not matched to a gene. Germline values: CDR1 KGHDR, CDR2 SFDVKD. This chain's CDR3 is CATSDRRPGQGADNEQFF. The DNA of the CDR3 is TGTGCCACCAGTGACCGCCGACCGGGACAGGGGGCCGACAATGAGCAGTTCTTC.

This clone was observed a handful of times. The chain has TRBV4-3 and TRBJ1-1; D unresolved. The CDR3 sequence is 17 residues long. V lost 0 bases to trimming and J lost 5 bases, with 19 bases between them. The germline CDR1 and CDR2 sequences are LGHNA and YSLEER. The DNA for the CDR3 is TGCGCCAGCAGCCAAGAGCTCCTCCTAACCCCTCAAACTGAAGCTTTCTTT. Residues: CASSQELLLTPQTEAFF.

The V call is TRBV7-9, the J call TRBJ1-2, with 7 bases that match TRBD1. This CDR3 comprises 16 residues. V was clipped by 1 base and J by 8 bases; unmatched bases: 13. The V gene's germline CDR1 is SEHNR and CDR2 FQNEAQ (reference sequence). This chain's CDR3 is CASSLVGTGESWGYTF. DNA of the CDR3: TGTGCCAGCAGCTTAGTAGGAACAGGGGAAAGTTGGGGCTACACCTTC.

V is TRBV20-1 and J is TRBJ1-2; TRBD1 agrees at 7 bases. From germline, CDR1 is DFQATT and CDR2 SNEGSKA (reference sequence). This CDR3 is 17 amino acids long. The ends lost 3 bases at V and 6 bases at J; junction bases unmatched: 19. The CDR3 DNA follows: TGCAGTGCTAGTAACGGAGATACAGGGGAAGTTCTAAATGGCTACACCTTC. It yields the protein CSASNGDTGEVLNGYTF.

This clone was detected only once. CDR3 sequence (DNA): TGTGCCAGCAGAGAGGGCGCCGGGGTATATGGCTACACCTTC. It is translated as CASREGAGVYGYTF. This chain connects TRBV7-9 to TRBJ1-2, with D uncertain. V was cut by 6 bases and J by 5 bases, with 16 bases left in between. The germline gives CDR1 SEHNR, CDR2 FQNEAQ (reference sequence). This CDR3 has 14 amino acids. Full variable domain (remainder filled in from reference TRBV7-9 and TRBJ1-2): DTGVSQNPRHKITKRGQNVTFRCDPISEHNRLYWYRQTLGQGPEFLTYFQNEAQLEKSRLLSDRFSAERPKGSFSTLEIQRTEQGDSAMYLCASREGAGVYGYTFGSGTRLTVV.

The chain has TRBV6-2 or TRBV6-3 and TRBJ1-1; 10 bases align to TRBD1. Germline loops: CDR1 MNHEY, CDR2 SVGEGT. This CDR3 has 17 residues. V was clipped by 6 bases and J by 1 base; unmatched bases: 11. The CDR3 DNA sequence: TGTGCCAGCAGCGAGAGCGACAGGGGGCTACGGAACACTGAAGCTTTCTTT. This translates into CASSESDRGLRNTEAFF.

The chain carries TRBV24-1 and TRBJ1-2, with 7 bases fitting TRBD1. This CDR3 is 13 amino acids long. V lost 2 bases and J lost 7; bases outside the gene matches: 3. CDR1 KGHDR and CDR2 SFDVKD come from the germline V gene. The CDR3 region is CATSDSYRGGYTF. In DNA form, the CDR3 reads TGTGCCACCAGTGATTCCTACAGGGGTGGCTACACCTTC.

This chain links TRBV14 with TRBJ1-1; TRBD1 aligns across 7 bases. V was clipped by 4 bases and J by 4 bases; unmatched bases: 6. The CDR3 length is 14 residues. Per the germline V gene, CDR1 is SGHDN and CDR2 is FVKESK. For the CDR3, the DNA is TGTGCCAGCAGCCTACAGGGGCATTCCACTGAAGCTTTCTTT. Translating it yields CASSLQGHSTEAFF.

About this clone: Its ends do not fully match the called genes, so a read error is possible. The chain carries TRBV3-1 (or the pseudogene TRBV3-2) and TRBJ2-1; 8 nucleotides agree with TRBD2. There are 13 residues in the CDR3. Germline assignment: CDR1 LGHDT and CDR2 YNNKEL (reference sequence). The CDR3 region has the DNA TGTGCCAGCAGTCCAAGCAGGACTAGCTTGACGATCTTC. Translated: CASSPSRTSLTIF.

The V and J genes are TRBV10-3 and TRBJ1-2, with 7 bases fitting TRBD1. Per the germline V gene, CDR1 is ENHRY and CDR2 is SYGVKD. V trimming: 0 bases; J trimming: 8 bases; junction bases outside the gene matches: 9. The CDR3 contains 15 residues. CDR3 amino acids: CAISESSRGLNGYTF. CDR3 in DNA: TGTGCCATCAGTGAGTCAAGTAGGGGGCTAAACGGCTACACCTTC.

The chain uses TRBV5-1 and TRBJ2-5, with D perhaps TRBD1 (6 bases). Germline V gene lookup returns CDR1 SGHRS and CDR2 YFSETQ. Trimming took off 0 bases at V and 4 bases at J, with 13 bases between the two ends. The CDR3 sequence is 15 residues long. This chain's CDR3 is CASSLGQELRETQYF. CDR3 coding DNA: TGCGCCAGCAGCTTGGGACAGGAGCTCCGAGAGACCCAGTACTTC.

This clone was seen more than once but under ten times. J is TRBJ1-6 and V is TRBV3-1 (or the pseudogene TRBV3-2); TRBD1 agrees at 10 bases. Losses at the gene ends were 3 bases for V and 13 bases for J; bases not matched to a gene: 6. Germline-derived CDR1 and CDR2 are LGHDT and YNNKEL (reference sequence). CDR3 length: 14 amino acids. CDR3 in amino acids: CASSHGTGESPLHF. The DNA of the CDR3 is TGTGCCAGCAGCCACGGGACAGGGGAGTCTCCCCTCCACTTT.

The chain combines TRBV30 with TRBJ2-7; 11 nucleotides align to TRBD1. With 0 bases clipped from V and 5 bases from J, the junction kept 6 bases outside the gene matches. The CDR3 is 15 residues long. Germline CDR1 is GTSNPN and CDR2 is SVGIG (reference sequence). The CDR3 spells CAWSVPGQGVNEQYF. The CDR3 DNA sequence: TGTGCCTGGAGTGTGCCGGGACAGGGGGTTAACGAGCAGTACTTC. Supplemented by reference TRBV30 and TRBJ2-7, the full variable domain reads SQTIHQWPATLVQPVGSPLSLECTVEGTSNPNLYWYRQAAGRGLQLLFYSVGIGQISSEVPQNLSASRPQDRQFILSSKKLLLSDSGFYLCAWSVPGQGVNEQYFGPGTRLTVT.

The V call is TRBV18, the J call TRBJ1-2; possibly TRBD1 for D (6 bases). The CDR3 length is 15 residues. Trimming left V 0 bases short and J 6 bases short, with 14 bases between. Germline V gives CDR1 KGHSH, CDR2 LQKENI. The CDR3 DNA is TGTGCCAGCTCACCACCGGAACAGGGTGGGGATGGCTACACCTTC. This gives the protein CASSPPEQGGDGYTF. The whole variable domain, remainder taken from reference TRBV18 and TRBJ1-2, is NAGVMQNPRHLVRRRGQEARLRCSPMKGHSHVYWYRQLPEEGLKFMVYLQKENIIDESGMPKERFSAEFPKEGPSILRIQQVVRGDSAAYFCASSPPEQGGDGYTFGSGTRLTVV.

The chain uses TRBV2 and TRBJ1-3, with D perhaps TRBD1 (5 bases). This CDR3 has 16 amino acids. With 3 bases removed from V and 0 bases from J, the gap between germline ends came to 12 bases. Per the germline V gene, CDR1 is SNHLY and CDR2 is FYNNEI. CDR3 protein: CASSEQGAFSGNTIYF. In nucleotides, the CDR3 is TGTGCCAGCAGTGAGCAGGGCGCTTTCTCTGGAAACACCATATATTTT.